Listed here are 29 T cell receptor beta chains from one sample, sequenced in a study of T cell clonotyping in hematopoietic cell transplantation. Regarding time point: recipient sample about 28 days before transplant, after cytoreduction. The repertoire was sequenced with immunoSEQ multiplex PCR; TCRdb's copy has only in-frame clones and lacks some. The repertoire includes tens of thousands of clones, about nine tenths of them detected once, and 5.9% sits in the top ten. This sample comprised peripheral blood mononuclear cells, obtained before stem cell transplant. Every receptor here comes from a man in his sixties with biphenotypic leukemia. Some clones in this sample may be carry-over from other donors' samples.

The chain is built from TRBV11-2 and TRBJ2-3, with D possibly TRBD2 on 6 matching bases. The CDR3 length is 15 residues. With 4 bases removed from V and 2 bases from J, the gap between germline ends came to 13 bases. Germline V gives CDR1 SGHAT, CDR2 FQNNGV. CDR3 coding DNA: TGTGCCAGCAGCTCACGTAGCGGATCCACAGATACGCAGTATTTT. Its protein is CASSSRSGSTDTQYF.

This clone is a singleton in its sample. The rearrangement uses TRBV4-1 and TRBJ2-7; TRBD1 matches at 10 bases. V lost 4 bases to trimming and J lost 4 bases; unmatched junction nucleotides: 7. The V gene's germline CDR1 is MGHRA and CDR2 YSYEKL. The CDR3 has 15 amino acids. The CDR3 coding sequence is TGCGCCAGCAGCCCCCGGGACAGGGGCGGGTACGAGCAGTACTTC. Protein sequence: CASSPRDRGGYEQYF.

CDR3 bases: TGTGCCAGCGGACGGGGCAACTCAGACATTCAGTACTTC. Translation: CASGRGNSDIQYF. The chain uses TRBV6-5 and TRBJ2-4, with D perhaps given as TRBD1 or TRBD2 (5 bases each). V shed 8 bases and J shed 8 bases, with 16 bases lying between them. CDR1 is MNHEY and CDR2 is SVGAGI in the germline V gene. The length of the CDR3 is 13 residues.

The chain has TRBV5-1 and TRBJ2-2; D may be TRBD2 (6 bases). CDR3 length: 14 residues. The V gene's germline CDR1 is SGHRS and CDR2 YFSETQ. Trimming shortened V by 4 bases and J by 4 bases, and 11 bases separated the two germline ends. Here the CDR3 reads CASSPGGATGELFF. Here the CDR3 DNA reads TGCGCCAGCAGCCCCGGAGGGGCCACCGGGGAGCTGTTTTTT. The full variable domain, rest sourced from reference TRBV5-1 and TRBJ2-2, is KAGVTQTPRYLIKTRGQQVTLSCSPISGHRSVSWYQQTPGQGLQFLFEYFSETQRNKGNFPGRFSGRQFSNSRSEMNVSTLELGDSALYLCASSPGGATGELFFGEGSRLTVL.

This CDR3 reads CASNHYNEQFF. The CDR3 DNA is TGTGCCAGCAACCATTACAATGAGCAGTTCTTC. The chain joins TRBV28 to TRBJ2-1; unclear D gene. The CDR3 runs to 11 residues. V lost 7 bases to trimming and J lost 4 bases, with 5 bases between them. Germline V gives CDR1 MDHEN, CDR2 SYDVKM.

This rearrangement joins TRBV27 to TRBJ2-7; 7 bases are shared with TRBD1. The V gene's germline CDR1 is MNHEY and CDR2 SMNVEV (reference sequence). This CDR3 has 16 residues. Trimming cost V 5 bases and J 2 bases; bases outside gene matches: 12. CDR3 amino acids: CASSSSWGTATYEQYF. The CDR3 region has the DNA TGTGCCAGCAGTAGCTCGTGGGGGACAGCTACCTACGAGCAGTACTTC.

The chain recombines TRBV30 with TRBJ2-2; 12 bases agree with TRBD2. The V gene's germline CDR1 is GTSNPN and CDR2 SVGIG (reference sequence). This CDR3 contains 15 residues. After removal of 4 bases from V and 4 bases from J, the junction contained 4 bases not matched to a gene. CDR3 residues: CAWNGGLAGTGELFF. CDR3 bases: TGTGCCTGGAATGGGGGACTAGCGGGCACCGGGGAGCTGTTTTTT.

The chain employs TRBV19 and TRBJ2-7; no clear D. The CDR3 totals 14 residues. Per the germline V gene, CDR1 is LNHDA and CDR2 is SQIVND (reference sequence). Trimming took 3 bases from V and 2 from J, leaving 11 bases between them. This chain's CDR3 is CASSIALGTYEQYF. In DNA, the CDR3 is TGTGCCAGTAGTATCGCTCTGGGAACCTACGAGCAGTACTTC. Using reference TRBV19 and TRBJ2-7 for the parts outside the CDR3, the full variable domain is DGGITQSPKYLFRKEGQNVTLSCEQNLNHDAMYWYRQDPGQGLRLIYYSQIVNDFQKGDIAEGYSVSREKKESFPLTVTSAQKNPTAFYLCASSIALGTYEQYFGPGTRLTVT.

This chain connects TRBV14 to TRBJ2-1; no definite D call. Deletions cut 5 bases from V and 6 bases from J, with 14 bases between. The CDR3 consists of 14 residues. Germline V lookup: CDR1 SGHDN, CDR2 FVKESK. CDR3 sequence reads: CASSYTVSINEQFF. The CDR3 nucleotides read TGTGCCAGCAGCTACACCGTCTCAATCAATGAGCAGTTCTTC.

In this sample, this clone turned up once. The chain employs TRBV11-1 and TRBJ2-5; no firm D call. V dropped 0 bases and J dropped 5 bases, with 7 bases sitting between them. The length of the CDR3 is 13 residues. Germline V CDR1 and CDR2: SGHAT, FQDESV (reference sequence). The CDR3 coding sequence is TGTGCCAGCAGCTTAGCTGGTGGGGAGACCCAGTACTTC. It is translated as CASSLAGGETQYF.

The DNA for the CDR3 is TGTGCCTGGAGTCCGGTGGAGACCCAGTACTTC. Its protein is CAWSPVETQYF. This chain links TRBV30 with TRBJ2-5, with no clear D. From germline, CDR1 is GTSNPN and CDR2 SVGIG (reference sequence). V dropped 2 bases and J dropped 5 bases, with 6 bases sitting between them. CDR3 size: 11 residues.

The CDR3 DNA reads TGTGCCAGCAGTGAAGTTGTTGGGAAGAACACTGAAGCTTTCTTT. It is translated as CASSEVVGKNTEAFF. The chain employs TRBV6-1 and TRBJ1-1; D ambiguous. V dropped 1 base and J dropped 1 base, with 10 bases sitting between them. Germline CDR1 and CDR2: MNHNS and SASEGT. The CDR3 has 15 residues.

The V call is TRBV6-1, the J call TRBJ1-2; no clear D. The germline V gene encodes CDR1 MNHNS and CDR2 SASEGT. This CDR3 comprises 14 residues. V shed 3 bases and J shed 4 bases, with 12 bases lying between them. The CDR3 DNA is TGTGCCAGCAGTGATTGGGCGGACTCCTATGGCTACACCTTC. This encodes CASSDWADSYGYTF.

CDR3 amino acids: CASSQSPLARDSYYGYTF. For the CDR3, the DNA is TGCGCCAGCAGTCAATCGCCTCTCGCCAGGGACTCCTATTATGGCTACACCTTC. The V call is TRBV23-1, the J call TRBJ1-2, with TRBD1 as a possible D gene (5 bases). TRBV23-1 is reported as an ORF; its role is uncertain. Deletions cut 0 bases from V and 5 bases from J, with 22 bases between. There are 18 residues in the CDR3.

CDR3 in DNA: TGTGCCTGGAGTGCTGGGGGTGGGCAGCCCCAGCATTTT. Its protein product is CAWSAGGGQPQHF. The chain combines TRBV30 with TRBJ1-5; D might be TRBD1 (5 bases). The CDR3 covers 13 residues. V dropped 1 base and J dropped 7 bases, with 11 bases sitting between them. Germline values: CDR1 GTSNPN, CDR2 SVGIG (reference sequence).

This clone was seen a few times. The chain employs TRBV27 and TRBJ2-6, with D tentatively TRBD1 or TRBD2 (6 bases each). The CDR3 has 14 amino acids. The germline V gene encodes CDR1 MNHEY and CDR2 SMNVEV (reference sequence). V lost 4 bases and J 4 bases, leaving 8 bases between the germline ends. CDR3 sequence reads: CASSWGAGANVLTF. The CDR3 bases are TGTGCCAGCAGTTGGGGGGCAGGGGCCAACGTCCTGACTTTC.

The J gene is TRBJ1-5, the V gene TRBV21-1. TRBV21-1 constitutes a pseudogene. This CDR3 has 16 amino acids. CDR3 in DNA: TGTGCCAGCAGCAAAGTGGGACGCAGTTTATTTCAGCCCCAGCATTTT. Amino acids: CASSKVGRSLFQPQHF.

This clone showed up just a few times. V gene TRBV5-4 combines with J gene TRBJ2-1; D is perhaps TRBD2 (6 bases). The CDR3 consists of 15 residues. The V gene lost 0 bases and the J gene lost 5 bases, with 12 bases spanning the gap. From germline, CDR1 is SGHNT and CDR2 YYREEE (reference sequence). This CDR3 reads CASSLGGSGDNEQFF. CDR3 nucleotide sequence: TGTGCCAGCAGCTTGGGTGGTAGCGGAGACAATGAGCAGTTCTTC.

This sequence joins TRBV2 and TRBJ2-7, with 7 bases lining up with TRBD2. Per the germline V gene, CDR1 is SNHLY and CDR2 is FYNNEI. Trimming took 6 bases from V and 4 from J; bases not matched to a gene: 9. The CDR3 has 14 residues. The CDR3 protein is CASRETSSTYEQYF. CDR3 coding DNA: TGTGCCAGCAGGGAGACTAGCAGCACTTACGAGCAGTACTTC.

Regarding this clone: The sample contains more than one DNA sequence encoding this CDR3. J is TRBJ2-7 and V is TRBV19; 9 bases fit TRBD2. The CDR3 length is 13 residues. Losses at the gene ends were 9 bases for V and 3 bases for J; bases not matched to a gene: 6. Looked up from germline, CDR1 is LNHDA and CDR2 is SQIVND (reference sequence). CDR3 amino acids: CASSLAGSYEQYF. The CDR3 DNA reads as TGTGCCAGCAGCCTAGCGGGGAGCTACGAGCAGTACTTC.

The V call is TRBV5-6, the J call TRBJ1-2, with 8 bases fitting TRBD1. The germline V gene encodes CDR1 SGHDT and CDR2 YYEEEE. The junction had 9 bases not matched to a gene; V was cut back by 4 bases and J by 4 bases. The CDR3 extends over 15 amino acids. As DNA, the CDR3 is TGTGCCAGCAGCAGGGGACAGGACTTCTCCTATGGCTACACCTTC. Residues: CASSRGQDFSYGYTF.

The chain uses TRBV6-5 and TRBJ2-5; D may be TRBD2 (6 bases). Trimming left V 0 bases short and J 10 bases short, with 18 bases between. Germline V gene lookup returns CDR1 MNHEY and CDR2 SVGAGI. The CDR3 contains 15 residues. The CDR3 DNA reads as TGTGCCAGCAGTTACTCGGGACTCCTCAAGCAGGGCCAGTACTTC. It specifies CASSYSGLLKQGQYF.

The chain joins TRBV30 to TRBJ1-2; no firm D call. Germline V gene data show CDR1 as GTSNPN and CDR2 as SVGIG (reference sequence). The germline V and J ends were trimmed by 8 bases and 7 bases, with 17 bases remaining between them. This CDR3 is 12 amino acids long. The CDR3 DNA reads as TGTGCCGGTAGTGGGCAGGTTGGTGGCTACACCTTC. This codes for CAGSGQVGGYTF.

In its sample, this clone was seen once. The chain recombines TRBV9 with TRBJ1-2; 7 bases agree with TRBD1. The CDR3 consists of 11 residues. V shed 3 bases, J shed 12 bases, and the junction held 5 bases outside the gene matches. In germline, CDR1 is SGDLS, CDR2 YYNGEE. The DNA for the CDR3 is TGTGCCAGCAGCGGACAGGGACTTAACACCTTC. Translated: CASSGQGLNTF.

The chain joins TRBV9 to TRBJ2-2; weak D call: TRBD1 (6 bases). V lost 0 bases and J lost 7, with 13 bases in between. Germline loops: CDR1 SGDLS, CDR2 YYNGEE. CDR3 length equals 15 residues. The CDR3 nucleotides read TGTGCCAGCAGCGTAGAGGTCAGGGGCGGCGGGGAGCTGTTTTTT. Translating it yields CASSVEVRGGGELFF. Full variable domain (rest looked up from reference TRBV9 and TRBJ2-2): DSGVTQTPKHLITATGQRVTLRCSPRSGDLSVYWYQQSLDQGLQFLIQYYNGEERAKGNILERFSAQQFPDLHSELNLSSLELGDSALYFCASSVEVRGGGELFFGEGSRLTVL.

J is TRBJ2-7 and V is TRBV19; 11 bases map to TRBD2. V gave up 4 bases and J gave up 1 base; unmatched junction bases: 9. Germline V CDR1 and CDR2: LNHDA, SQIVND (reference sequence). This CDR3 is 17 amino acids long. For the CDR3, the DNA is TGTGCCAGTAGTAAATCGGAACTAGCGGGAGTTTCCTACGAGCAGTACTTC. Amino acid sequence: CASSKSELAGVSYEQYF.

This clone was detected once. This chain joins TRBV7-8 and TRBJ1-2; D unresolved. CDR3 length: 13 amino acids. The germline CDR1 and CDR2 sequences are SGHVS and FQNEAQ. V lost 0 bases and J lost 6, with 8 bases in between. CDR3 amino acids: CASSLAASDGYTF. The DNA for the CDR3 is TGTGCCAGCAGCTTAGCAGCCTCGGATGGCTACACCTTC.

The chain links TRBV4-1 to TRBJ1-3, with TRBD1 identical over 7 bases. Germline V gene sequence: CDR1 MGHRA, CDR2 YSYEKL. There are 18 residues in the CDR3. After removal of 0 bases from V and 7 bases from J, the junction contained 15 bases not matched to a gene. The CDR3 DNA is TGCGCCAGCAGCCAAGATGCCCCCGACAGGGACCTTTTCAACACCATATATTTT. The encoded protein is CASSQDAPDRDLFNTIYF.

This clone was seen more than once but under ten times. The rearrangement links TRBV18 to TRBJ2-7; TRBD2 matches 16 bases. Germline V gene sequence: CDR1 KGHSH, CDR2 LQKENI. V gave up 0 bases and J gave up 2 bases; unmatched junction bases: 7. This CDR3 comprises 19 residues. CDR3 bases: TGTGCCAGCTCACCACCGCTCCGGGGGACTAGCGGGAGGGCCTACGAGCAGTACTTC. The encoded protein is CASSPPLRGTSGRAYEQYF.